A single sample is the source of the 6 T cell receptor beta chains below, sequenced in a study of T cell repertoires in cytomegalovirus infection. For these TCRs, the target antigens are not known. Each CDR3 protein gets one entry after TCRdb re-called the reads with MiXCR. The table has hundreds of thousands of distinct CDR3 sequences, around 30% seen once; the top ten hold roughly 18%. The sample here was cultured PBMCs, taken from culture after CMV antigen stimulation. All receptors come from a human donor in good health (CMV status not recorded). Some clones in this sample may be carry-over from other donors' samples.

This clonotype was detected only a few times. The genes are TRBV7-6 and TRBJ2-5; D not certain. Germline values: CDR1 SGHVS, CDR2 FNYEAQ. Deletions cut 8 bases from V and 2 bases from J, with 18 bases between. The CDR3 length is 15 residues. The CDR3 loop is CASRSRWLVQETQYF. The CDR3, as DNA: TGTGCCAGCCGCTCCCGGTGGTTGGTACAAGAGACCCAGTACTTC.

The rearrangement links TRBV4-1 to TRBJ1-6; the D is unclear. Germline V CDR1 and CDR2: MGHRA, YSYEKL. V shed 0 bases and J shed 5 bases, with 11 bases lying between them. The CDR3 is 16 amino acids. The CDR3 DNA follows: TGCGCCAGCAGCCAAGATAGGGCGGGAAATAATTCACCCCTCCACTTT. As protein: CASSQDRAGNNSPLHF.

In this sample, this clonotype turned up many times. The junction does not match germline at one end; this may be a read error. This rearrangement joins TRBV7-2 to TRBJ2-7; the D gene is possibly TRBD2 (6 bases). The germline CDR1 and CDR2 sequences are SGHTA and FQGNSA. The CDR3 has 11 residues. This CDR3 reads CASSLAHEQYF. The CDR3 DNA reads TGTGCCAGCAGCCTAGCGCACGAGCAGTACTTC. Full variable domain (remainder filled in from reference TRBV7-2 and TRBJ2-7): GAGVSQSPSNKVTEKGKDVELRCDPISGHTALYWYRQSLGQGLEFLIYFQGNSAPDKSGLPSDRFSAERTGGSVSTLTIQRTQQEDSAVYLCASSLAHEQYFGPGTRLTVT.

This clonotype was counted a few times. The CDR3 DNA is TGTGCCAGCAGCCAAGTACCGGGACAGGGGTTCACAGATACGCAGTATTTT. The encoded protein is CASSQVPGQGFTDTQYF. The J gene is TRBJ2-3, the V gene TRBV4-2; 10 bases line up with TRBD1. The CDR3 consists of 17 residues. V shed 1 base and J 2 bases; nucleotides not matched to a gene: 6. Germline V CDR1 and CDR2: LGHNA, YNFKEQ.

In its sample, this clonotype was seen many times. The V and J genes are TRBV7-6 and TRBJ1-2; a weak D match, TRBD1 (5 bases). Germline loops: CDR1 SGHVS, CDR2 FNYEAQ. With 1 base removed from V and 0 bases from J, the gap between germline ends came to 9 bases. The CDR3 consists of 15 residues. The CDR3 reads CASSLGGVSNYGYTF. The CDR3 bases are TGTGCCAGCAGCTTAGGGGGCGTCTCTAACTATGGCTACACCTTC.

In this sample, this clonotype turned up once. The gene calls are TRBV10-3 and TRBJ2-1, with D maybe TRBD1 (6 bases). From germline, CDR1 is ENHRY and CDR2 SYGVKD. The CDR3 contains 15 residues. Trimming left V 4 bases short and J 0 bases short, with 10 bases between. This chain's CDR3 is CAISVRTVSYNEQFF. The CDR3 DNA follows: TGTGCCATCAGTGTTCGGACAGTCTCCTACAATGAGCAGTTCTTC.